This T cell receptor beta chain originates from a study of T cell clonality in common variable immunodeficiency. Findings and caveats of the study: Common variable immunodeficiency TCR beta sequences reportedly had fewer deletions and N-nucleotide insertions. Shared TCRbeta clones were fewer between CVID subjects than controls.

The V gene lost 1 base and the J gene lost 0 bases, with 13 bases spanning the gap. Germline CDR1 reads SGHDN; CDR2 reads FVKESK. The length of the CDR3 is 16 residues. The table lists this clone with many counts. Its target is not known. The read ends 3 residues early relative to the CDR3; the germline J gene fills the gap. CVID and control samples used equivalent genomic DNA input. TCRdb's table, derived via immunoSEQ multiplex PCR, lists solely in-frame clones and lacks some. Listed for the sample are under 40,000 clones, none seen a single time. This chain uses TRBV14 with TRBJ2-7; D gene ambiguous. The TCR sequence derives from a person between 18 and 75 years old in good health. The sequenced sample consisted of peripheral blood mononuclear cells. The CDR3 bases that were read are TGTGCCAGCAGCCAAGGGGCCGCTCTGTTCTCCTACGAG. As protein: CASSQGAALFSYE. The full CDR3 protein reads CASSQGAALFSYEQYF.